This T cell receptor (beta chain) came from a study of memory CD4+ T cells and cytomegalovirus serostatus. Findings and limits, study-wide: The CMV-associated TCR signature appears largely within the CD4+ memory repertoire. About 40% of the roughly 150 known CMV-associated TCRbeta sequences appeared in CD4+ memory.

With 9 bases clipped from V and 5 bases from J, the junction kept 8 bases outside the gene matches. The germline gives CDR1 KGHSH, CDR2 LQKENI. This CDR3 comprises 13 residues. Points on this clone: Its antigen is unknown.

Per the authors' pipeline: Out-of-frame sequences were removed, leaving around 2.2 million distinct TCRbeta sequences. Profiling relied on immunoSEQ multiplex PCR, and the TCRdb table lists in-frame clones only, not all of them. Clone size and V and J calls were adopted from that table, with D and trimming inferred from the DNA. The sample has under 100,000 clones, approximately 80% seen once. Single viable CD3+CD4+CD8-CD45RO+ cells were sorted as the memory CD4+ T cells. This chain uses TRBV18 with TRBJ1-2; 8 positions agree with TRBD1. Sequences were obtained from memory CD4+ T cells from blood. The TCR was taken from an adult in good health and CMV-seronegative. Here the CDR3 DNA reads TGTGCCAGTACTCCGGGACAGGAATATGGCTACACCTTC. It yields the protein CASTPGQEYGYTF. The variable domain in full, completed from reference TRBV18 and TRBJ1-2, reads NAGVMQNPRHLVRRRGQEARLRCSPMKGHSHVYWYRQLPEEGLKFMVYLQKENIIDESGMPKERFSAEFPKEGPSILRIQQVVRGDSAAYFCASTPGQEYGYTFGSGTRLTVV.